One sample yielded the 2 T cell receptor beta chains listed below, sequenced in a study of cytomegalovirus exposure and HLA in healthy donors. Both 60 Vbeta primers and 13 Jbeta primers went into the PCR. Here immunoSEQ multiplex PCR was the method, and the copy in TCRdb shows in-frame clones only, minus some. The sample shows about 76,000 clones, roughly 72% of them seen only once. Sample: PBMCs. The receptor source for this set is a woman between 40 and 55 years old in good health and CMV-seropositive.

The gene calls are TRBV5-1 and TRBJ2-2; the match to TRBD2 covers 13 bases. This CDR3 contains 19 residues. Germline CDR1 and CDR2: SGHRS and YFSETQ. V lost 3 bases and J lost 1; bases outside the gene matches: 9. CDR3: CASSSGRTSGRMNTGELFF. CDR3 in DNA: TGCGCCAGCAGCTCCGGACGGACTAGCGGGAGAATGAACACCGGGGAGCTGTTTTTT.

There are a few counts of this clone. The V call is TRBV27, the J call TRBJ1-2; 8 bases fit TRBD1. J gave up 7 bases and V 3 bases, and 4 bases lay outside the gene matches. Germline-derived CDR1 and CDR2 are MNHEY and SMNVEV (reference sequence). The CDR3 consists of 13 residues. The CDR3 DNA reads TGTGCCAGCAGTTTCGGACAGGGTGCTGGCTACACCTTC. Residues: CASSFGQGAGYTF.